A selection of T cell receptor beta chains follows, all from one sample in a study of T-cell memory formation after mild COVID-19. Each CDR3 protein gets one entry after TCRdb re-called the 5' RACE reads with MiXCR. The sample has roughly 130,000 distinct CDR3 sequences, over 15% seen once. Material: PBMCs or a T cell subset sorted from them (not recorded which). These receptors were obtained from a man between 18 and 29 years old who had mild COVID-19 (a few samples of this study predate the infection). Cell type and time point are not known. The CDR3 runs from the conserved cysteine through the conserved F or W. A D gene is named only where the DNA matches it firmly. Size values are once, few and many counts, or a class for expanded clones, and some rows have none.

J gene,clone size,D gene,V gene,CDR3 protein,CDR3 DNA
TRBJ1-1,NA,TRBD1,TRBV20-1,CSANRGQVNTEAFF,TGCAGTGCTAACAGGGGGCAGGTGAACACTGAAGCTTTCTTT
TRBJ2-3,NA,NA,TRBV7-3,CASSLREGDTQYF,TGTGCCAGCAGCTTAAGAGAGGGAGATACGCAGTATTTT
TRBJ2-1,many,NA,TRBV7-2,CASSLGGGNYNEQFF,TGTGCCAGCAGCTTAGGTGGGGGGAACTACAATGAGCAGTTCTTC
TRBJ1-1,few,TRBD1,TRBV29-1,CSVDTTGGGTEAFF,TGCAGCGTTGACACGACAGGGGGTGGAACTGAAGCTTTCTTT
TRBJ2-2,few,NA,TRBV10-3,CAISDGNTGELFF,TGTGCCATCAGTGACGGGAACACCGGGGAGCTGTTTTTT
TRBJ2-3,few,NA,TRBV7-2,CASSLVGDATDTQYF,TGTGCCAGCAGCTTAGTCGGGGACGCCACAGATACGCAGTATTTT
TRBJ2-6,NA,TRBD1,TRBV4-2,CASSQDRDSSGANVLTF,TGTGCCAGCAGCCAAGATCGGGACAGCTCTGGGGCCAACGTCCTGACTTTC
TRBJ2-1,NA,TRBD2,TRBV7-9,CASSRGLALIDEQFF,TGTGCCAGCAGCCGTGGACTAGCACTTATCGATGAGCAGTTCTTC
TRBJ2-2,NA,NA,TRBV11-2,CASSEERTGELFF,TGTGCCAGCAGCGAAGAAAGGACCGGGGAGCTGTTTTTT
TRBJ2-7,few,NA,TRBV28,CASSLMLGKHYEQYF,TGTGCCAGCAGTTTAATGTTGGGCAAACATTACGAGCAGTACTTC
TRBJ2-7,NA,NA,TRBV20-1,CSARGFPGGEQYF,TGCAGTGCTAGAGGGTTCCCGGGCGGCGAGCAGTACTTC
TRBJ2-3,NA,TRBD2,TRBV27,CASKRTSPDTQYF,TGTGCCAGCAAAAGGACTAGCCCAGATACGCAGTATTTT
TRBJ2-5,few,TRBD2,TRBV6-2/TRBV6-3,CASSYRSGDQETQYF,TGTGCCAGCAGTTATCGAAGCGGGGATCAGGAGACCCAGTACTTC
TRBJ2-5,few,NA,TRBV5-4,CASSLPGSGGETQYF,TGTGCCAGCAGCTTGCCGGGGTCGGGTGGAGAGACCCAGTACTTC
TRBJ2-2,few,NA,TRBV6-1,CASILAGTVSGELFF,TGTGCCAGCATCCTAGCCGGGACGGTATCCGGGGAGCTGTTTTTT
TRBJ1-1,NA,TRBD1,TRBV7-9,CASSFRQGMRYTEAFF,TGTGCCAGCAGCTTCCGACAGGGGATGAGGTACACTGAAGCTTTCTTT
TRBJ2-7,NA,NA,TRBV7-7,CASSSAPSYEQYF,TGTGCCAGCAGCTCCGCTCCCTCCTACGAGCAGTACTTC
TRBJ2-5,NA,TRBD1,TRBV3-1,CASSRQGTETQYF,TGTGCCAGCAGCCGACAGGGAACGGAGACCCAGTACTTC
TRBJ2-1,NA,TRBD2,TRBV9,CASSVSRGVYNEQFF,TGTGCCAGCAGCGTATCCCGGGGGGTCTACAATGAGCAGTTCTTC
TRBJ2-3,NA,NA,TRBV5-1,CASSSGRRTDTQYF,TGCGCCAGCAGCTCGGGACGGAGGACAGATACGCAGTATTTT
TRBJ2-1,NA,NA,TRBV12-3/TRBV12-4,CASSPRPDEQFF,TGTGCCAGCAGTCCCCGCCCCGATGAGCAGTTCTTC
TRBJ2-3,few,TRBD1,TRBV6-2/TRBV6-3,CASSFRGLQGTRTDTQYF,TGTGCCAGCAGTTTCCGTGGTTTACAGGGGACCCGCACAGATACGCAGTATTTT
TRBJ2-4,few,NA,TRBV20-1,CSASGGGAKNIQYF,TGCAGTGCTAGTGGAGGGGGGGCCAAAAACATTCAGTACTTC
TRBJ2-3,NA,NA,TRBV6-2/TRBV6-3,CASSRTVLTQYF,TGTGCCAGCAGTCGGACAGTTTTAACGCAGTATTTT
TRBJ2-7,many,NA,TRBV20-1,CSARDYRALYEQYF,TGCAGTGCTAGAGATTATAGGGCACTCTACGAGCAGTACTTC
TRBJ2-1,few,TRBD2,TRBV4-3,CASSPHGGSRGGRVEQFF,TGCGCCAGCAGCCCCCATGGAGGGTCGCGGGGGGGCCGGGTTGAGCAGTTCTTC
TRBJ1-3,NA,NA,TRBV20-1,CSARGAGFVYF,TGCAGTGCTAGAGGAGCCGGATTTGTATATTTT
TRBJ2-2,NA,NA,TRBV29-1,CSVGVAGELFF,TGCAGCGTTGGAGTCGCCGGGGAGCTGTTTTTT
TRBJ2-5,NA,TRBD1,TRBV4-1,CASSQPRDRGATQYF,TGCGCCAGCAGCCAACCTAGGGACAGGGGCGCGACCCAGTACTTC
TRBJ2-3,few,TRBD1,TRBV10-3,CATWGQGASDTQYF,TGTGCCACCTGGGGACAGGGGGCCTCAGATACGCAGTATTTT
TRBJ1-1,NA,NA,TRBV12-3/TRBV12-4,CASSPKGRATNTEAFF,TGTGCCAGCAGCCCCAAGGGGAGGGCAACGAACACTGAAGCTTTCTTT
TRBJ2-1,few,TRBD1,TRBV6-5,CASSYGTGVNEQFF,TGTGCCAGCAGTTACGGGACAGGGGTCAATGAGCAGTTCTTC
TRBJ2-3,NA,TRBD2,TRBV20-1,CSARLTGTSGPVDTQYF,TGCAGTGCTAGACTAACCGGGACTAGCGGGCCCGTGGATACGCAGTATTTT
TRBJ2-1,many,NA,TRBV11-2,CASSSGGYKFF,TGTGCCAGCAGTTCCGGGGGTTATAAGTTCTTC
TRBJ1-4,NA,NA,TRBV9,CASSVGRTVRVEEKLFF,TGTGCCAGCAGCGTAGGGAGGACGGTCAGGGTGGAGGAAAAACTGTTTTTT
TRBJ1-4,many,NA,TRBV12-3/TRBV12-4,CASSLVDAKLFF,TGTGCCAGCAGTTTAGTGGACGCAAAACTGTTTTTT
TRBJ2-3,medium-sized,NA,TRBV7-9,CASSFSGDTDTQYF,TGTGCCAGCAGCTTTTCAGGGGACACAGATACGCAGTATTTT
TRBJ2-1,NA,TRBD2,TRBV11-1,CASSLLAGIYNEQFF,TGTGCCAGCAGCTTATTAGCGGGGATTTACAATGAGCAGTTCTTC
TRBJ2-3,NA,NA,TRBV7-2,CASSLQSGATDTQYF,TGTGCCAGCAGCTTACAATCGGGGGCTACAGATACGCAGTATTTT
TRBJ1-1,NA,TRBD1,TRBV11-2,CASSLDREVTEAFF,TGTGCCAGCAGCCTCGACAGGGAAGTTACTGAAGCTTTCTTT
TRBJ2-7,few,NA,TRBV7-9,CASSLNRYEQYF,TGTGCCAGCAGCTTAAACCGGTACGAGCAGTACTTC
TRBJ1-1,NA,NA,TRBV7-9,CASSGTAYRNTEAFF,TGTGCCAGCAGCGGGACTGCCTACCGGAACACTGAAGCTTTCTTT
TRBJ2-3,NA,NA,TRBV23-1,CASSPVGSGDTQYF,TGCGCCAGCAGCCCGGTGGGGTCTGGGGATACGCAGTATTTT
TRBJ2-1,NA,TRBD2,TRBV11-3,CASSSGGSNNEQFF,TGTGCCAGCAGCTCGGGGGGTTCCAATAATGAGCAGTTCTTC
TRBJ1-1,NA,NA,TRBV6-5,CASSYSAARNTEAFF,TGTGCCAGCAGTTACTCGGCAGCGAGAAACACTGAAGCTTTCTTT
TRBJ1-2,NA,TRBD1,TRBV13,CASSRTQGVGYGYTF,TGTGCCAGCAGCCGGACCCAGGGGGTAGGGTATGGCTACACCTTC
TRBJ1-3,few,NA,TRBV12-3/TRBV12-4,CASTVIKSSSGNTIYF,TGTGCCAGCACCGTAATAAAATCTAGCTCTGGAAACACCATATATTTT
TRBJ2-2,NA,NA,TRBV24-1,CATTGQNTGELFF,TGTGCCACCACCGGGCAGAACACCGGGGAGCTGTTTTTT
TRBJ1-1,many,NA,TRBV7-2,CASSLAAGRTEAFF,TGTGCCAGCAGCTTAGCGGCGGGTAGGACTGAAGCTTTCTTT
TRBJ1-2,NA,NA,TRBV12-3/TRBV12-4,CASSLRSPGGYTF,TGTGCCAGCAGTTTACGGAGCCCCGGGGGCTACACCTTC
TRBJ2-7,few,TRBD1,TRBV2,CASRFTGDEQYF,TGTGCCAGCAGATTCACAGGGGACGAGCAGTACTTC
TRBJ2-3,NA,NA,TRBV5-1,CASSWRTVSTDTQYF,TGCGCCAGCAGTTGGCGGACGGTGAGCACAGATACGCAGTATTTT
TRBJ2-7,few,NA,TRBV4-3,CASSQGIGQTSYEQYF,TGCGCCAGCAGCCAAGGCATCGGACAGACCTCCTACGAGCAGTACTTC
TRBJ1-5,NA,TRBD1,TRBV20-1,CSASRPGQGTQPQHF,TGCAGTGCTAGTCGCCCGGGACAGGGTACTCAGCCCCAGCATTTT
TRBJ2-2,NA,NA,TRBV2,CASSDRGAGTGELFF,TGTGCCAGCAGTGATCGGGGAGCGGGCACCGGGGAGCTGTTTTTT